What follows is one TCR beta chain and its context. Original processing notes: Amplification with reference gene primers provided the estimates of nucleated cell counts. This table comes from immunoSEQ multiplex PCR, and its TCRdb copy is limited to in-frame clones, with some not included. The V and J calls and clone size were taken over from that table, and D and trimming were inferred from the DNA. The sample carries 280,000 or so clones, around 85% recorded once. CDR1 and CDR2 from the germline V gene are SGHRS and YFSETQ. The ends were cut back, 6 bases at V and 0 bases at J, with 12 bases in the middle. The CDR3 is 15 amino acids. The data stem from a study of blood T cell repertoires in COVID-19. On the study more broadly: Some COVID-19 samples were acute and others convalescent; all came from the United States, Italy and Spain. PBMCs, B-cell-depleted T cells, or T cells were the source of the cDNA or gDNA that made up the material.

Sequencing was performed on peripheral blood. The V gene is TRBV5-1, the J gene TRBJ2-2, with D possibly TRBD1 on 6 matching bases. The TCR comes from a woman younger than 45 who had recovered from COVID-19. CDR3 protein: CASTARTANTGELFF. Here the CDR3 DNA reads TGCGCCAGCACAGCTAGGACAGCGAACACCGGGGAGCTGTTTTTT.